This T cell receptor beta chain originates from a study of T cells in Graves' hyperthyroidism and ophthalmopathy. Study-level findings and limits: From stable hyperthyroidism, ophthalmopathy was separated by a 13 V-J model.

Turning to this clonotype: Its target is unknown.

V lost 5 bases and J lost 4; bases outside the gene matches: 10. Germline loops: CDR1 SGHNT, CDR2 YYREEE (reference sequence). CDR3 length: 16 residues. The investigators amplified TCR beta CDR3 regions from RNA transcripts. With the HTBI primer set, the TCR CDR3 went through a first round of RT-PCR. TCRdb re-called the multiplex PCR reads with MiXCR, one entry per CDR3 protein. The data show about 400,000 distinct CDR3 sequences, with roughly 14% seen just once and roughly 15% held by the top ten. Sequenced sample: blood. The receptor was derived from a woman between 18 and 29 years old with Graves' hyperthyroidism. The genes are TRBV5-4 and TRBJ2-2; TRBD1 agrees at 8 bases. CDR3 nucleotides: TGTGCCAGCAGTTACCTCAGGGGGCGCGTCACCGGGGAGCTGTTTTTT. This translates into CASSYLRGRVTGELFF.